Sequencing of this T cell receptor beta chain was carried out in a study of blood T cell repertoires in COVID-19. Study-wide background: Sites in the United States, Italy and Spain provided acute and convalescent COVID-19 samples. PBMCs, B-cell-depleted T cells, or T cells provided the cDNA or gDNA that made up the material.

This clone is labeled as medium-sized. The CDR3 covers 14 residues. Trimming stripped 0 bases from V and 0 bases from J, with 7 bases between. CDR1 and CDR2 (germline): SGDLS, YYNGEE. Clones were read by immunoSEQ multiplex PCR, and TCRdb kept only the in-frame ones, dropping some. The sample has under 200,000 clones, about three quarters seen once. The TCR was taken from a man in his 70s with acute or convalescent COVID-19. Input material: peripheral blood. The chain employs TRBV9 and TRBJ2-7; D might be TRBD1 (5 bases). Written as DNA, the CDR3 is TGTGCCAGCAGCGTAGACGACAGCTCCTACGAGCAGTACTTC. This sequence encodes CASSVDDSSYEQYF.